A single sample gave rise to the 10 T cell receptor beta chains below, sequenced in a study of CD8+CD57+ T cells in acquired aplastic anemia. The template for TCR beta VDJ and CDR3 sequence profiling was genomic DNA. TCRdb reprocessed the reads via MiXCR and lists one record per CDR3 protein. The data show 100,000 to 150,000 distinct CDR3 sequences, more than 40% seen once. The sequenced sample was sorted CD4+, CD8+, or CD8+CD57+ T cells (not recorded which) from PBMCs. The receptors derive from a human donor in good health, serving as a control.

This clonotype was found many times. This CDR3 reads CASSLATTGTGYEKLFF. CDR3 nucleotides: TGTGCCAGCAGCTTAGCGACAACCGGGACAGGGTATGAAAAACTGTTTTTT. This chain connects TRBV7-2 to TRBJ1-4; 9 nucleotides line up with TRBD1. Germline V lookup: CDR1 SGHTA, CDR2 FQGNSA. After removal of 0 bases from V and 6 bases from J, the junction contained 8 bases not matched to a gene. The length of the CDR3 is 17 residues.

This clonotype was counted once. The CDR3 DNA reads TGTGCCACCAGTGATTCGGGGAGGTATGAGACCCAGTACTTC. This codes for CATSDSGRYETQYF. This chain joins TRBV24-1 and TRBJ2-5; D is perhaps TRBD2 (6 bases). Per germline, CDR1 KGHDR and CDR2 SFDVKD. The CDR3 is 14 amino acids. Trimming removed 2 bases from V and 5 bases from J, with 11 bases in between.

The sample holds many counts of this clonotype. This chain connects TRBV5-5 to TRBJ2-2; D not certain. The CDR3 has 13 residues. Germline-derived CDR1 and CDR2 are SGHKS and YYEKEE (reference sequence). Trimming took off 0 bases at V and 4 bases at J, with 4 bases between the two ends. The CDR3 region has the DNA TGTGCCAGCAGCTTGGTCCTCACCGGGGAGCTGTTTTTT. It yields the protein CASSLVLTGELFF.

This clonotype occurred many times. This chain connects TRBV6-5 to TRBJ1-1; D remains unclear. This CDR3 spans 13 amino acids. The germline CDR1 and CDR2 sequences are MNHEY and SVGAGI. The V end was cut by 5 bases, the J end by 4 bases, with 11 bases between. CDR3 sequence (DNA): TGTGCCAGCAGTCAGCCAGGCAGCACTGAAGCTTTCTTT. Translation: CASSQPGSTEAFF.

This clonotype was seen a handful of times. This chain links TRBV20-1 with TRBJ2-2, with a tentative D call TRBD1 (6 bases). The length of the CDR3 is 16 residues. In germline, CDR1 is DFQATT, CDR2 SNEGSKA (reference sequence). Deletions cut 6 bases from V and 2 bases from J, with 19 bases between. The CDR3: CSALLPDRFNTGELFF. The CDR3, as DNA: TGCAGTGCCCTTTTACCGGACAGATTTAACACCGGGGAGCTGTTTTTT.

The rearrangement joins TRBV2 to TRBJ1-1; D perhaps matches TRBD1 (5 bases). The V and J ends lost 2 bases and 0 bases respectively, with 13 bases between them. CDR1 and CDR2 (germline): SNHLY, FYNNEI. The CDR3 sequence is 16 residues long. CDR3 region: CASSERWQGMNTEAFF. The CDR3 DNA reads TGTGCCAGCAGTGAAAGGTGGCAGGGTATGAACACTGAAGCTTTCTTT. The variable domain in full, completed from reference TRBV2 and TRBJ1-1, reads EPEVTQTPSHQVTQMGQEVILRCVPISNHLYFYWYRQILGQKVEFLVSFYNNEISEKSEIFDDQFSVERPDGSNFTLKIRSTKLEDSAMYFCASSERWQGMNTEAFFGQGTRLTVV.

Here the CDR3 DNA reads TGTGCCAGTAGCTGGGGGGGCTCTGGGGCCAACGTCCTGACTTTC. Protein product: CASSWGGSGANVLTF. The rearrangement uses TRBV19 and TRBJ2-6, with 7 positions matching TRBD2. CDR1 LNHDA and CDR2 SQIVND come from the germline V gene (reference sequence). The CDR3 is made up of 15 amino acids. J lost 0 bases, V lost 6 bases, and 2 bases had no gene match.

This clonotype was seen a handful of times. The chain employs TRBV19 and TRBJ2-7; 8 bases match TRBD2. The ends lost 1 base at V and 0 bases at J; junction bases unmatched: 2. The germline gives CDR1 LNHDA, CDR2 SQIVND (reference sequence). The CDR3 sequence is 15 residues long. In DNA form, the CDR3 reads TGTGCCAGTAGTATAGCCGGACTAGCCTCCTACGAGCAGTACTTC. As protein: CASSIAGLASYEQYF.

As for this clonotype: At one end the junction does not follow the germline gene, possibly because of a read error. The chain combines TRBV29-1 with TRBJ1-1; the D gene is possibly TRBD1 (5 bases). This CDR3 contains 14 residues. The germline V gene has CDR1 SQVTM and CDR2 ANQGSEA. In DNA, the CDR3 is TGCAGCGTTGAAGGAGAAGGGGCGGACACTGAAGCCTTCTTT. Translation: CSVEGEGADTEAFF.

Concerning this clonotype: A single base separates this from a much larger clone, so it may be a read error. J is TRBJ2-5 and V is TRBV7-8, with TRBD2 identical over 15 bases. V shed 5 bases and J 11 bases; nucleotides not matched to a gene: 9. The germline V gene has CDR1 SGHVS and CDR2 FQNEAQ. This CDR3 is 15 amino acids long. CDR3 in DNA: TGTGCCAGCAGCAGGGGACTAGCGGGGGGTAATTTACAGTACTTC. It specifies CASSRGLAGGNLQYF.